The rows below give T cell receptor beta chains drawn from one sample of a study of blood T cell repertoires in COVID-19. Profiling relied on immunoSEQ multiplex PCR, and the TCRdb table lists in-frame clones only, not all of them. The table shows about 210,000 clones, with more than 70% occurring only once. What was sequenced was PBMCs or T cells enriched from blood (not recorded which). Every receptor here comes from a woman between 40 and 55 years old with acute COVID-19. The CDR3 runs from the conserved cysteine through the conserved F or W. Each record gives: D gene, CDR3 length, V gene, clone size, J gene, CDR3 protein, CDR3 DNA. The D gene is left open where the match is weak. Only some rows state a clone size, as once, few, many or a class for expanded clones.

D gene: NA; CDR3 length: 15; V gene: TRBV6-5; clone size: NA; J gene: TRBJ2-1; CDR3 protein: CASRTRGITYNEQFF; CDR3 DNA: TGTGCCAGCAGGACTCGGGGGATAACCTACAATGAGCAGTTCTTC
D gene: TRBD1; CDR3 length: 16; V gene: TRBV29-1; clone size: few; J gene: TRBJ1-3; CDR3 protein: CSVAGTTGGYGNTIYF; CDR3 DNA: TGCAGCGTTGCTGGGACAACAGGGGGCTATGGAAACACCATATATTTT
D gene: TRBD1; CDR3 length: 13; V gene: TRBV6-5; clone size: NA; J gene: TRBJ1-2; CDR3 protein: CASSSTGRAGYTF; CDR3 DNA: TGTGCCAGCAGTTCGACAGGGCGGGCCGGCTACACCTTC
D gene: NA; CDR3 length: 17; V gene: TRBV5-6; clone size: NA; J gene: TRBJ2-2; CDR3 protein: CASSFTRGQGESGELFF; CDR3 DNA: TGTGCCAGCAGCTTTACTCGGGGGCAGGGGGAATCCGGGGAGCTGTTTTTT
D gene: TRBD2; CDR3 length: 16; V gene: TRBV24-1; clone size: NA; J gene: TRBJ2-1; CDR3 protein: CATSDPGLADVNEQFF; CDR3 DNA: TGTGCCACCAGTGATCCGGGACTAGCGGATGTTAATGAGCAGTTCTTC
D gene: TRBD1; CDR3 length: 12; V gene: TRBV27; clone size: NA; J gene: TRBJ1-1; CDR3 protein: CASSFGQGKAFF; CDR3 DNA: TGTGCCAGCAGTTTTGGACAGGGAAAAGCTTTCTTT
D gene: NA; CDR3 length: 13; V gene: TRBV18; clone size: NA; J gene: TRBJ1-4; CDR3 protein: CASSQGIEEKLFF; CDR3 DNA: TGTGCCAGCTCACAGGGGATTGAGGAAAAACTGTTTTTT
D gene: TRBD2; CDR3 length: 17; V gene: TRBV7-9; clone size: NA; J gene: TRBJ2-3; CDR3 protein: CASSSGTSGSSADTQYF; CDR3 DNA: TGTGCCAGCAGCTCGGGGACTAGCGGGAGTAGCGCAGATACGCAGTATTTT
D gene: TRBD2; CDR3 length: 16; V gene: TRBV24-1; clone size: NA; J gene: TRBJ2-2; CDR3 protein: CATSDFRLAANGELFF; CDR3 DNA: TGTGCCACCAGTGATTTCCGGCTAGCGGCTAACGGGGAGCTGTTTTTT
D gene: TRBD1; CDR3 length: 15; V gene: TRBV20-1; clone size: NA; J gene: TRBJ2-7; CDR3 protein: CSASTGGSPPYEQYF; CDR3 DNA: TGCAGTGCTAGTACAGGGGGTTCCCCGCCCTACGAGCAGTACTTC
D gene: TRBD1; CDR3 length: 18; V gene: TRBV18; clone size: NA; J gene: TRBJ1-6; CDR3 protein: CASSPTGFGRSYNSPLHF; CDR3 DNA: TGTGCCAGCTCACCGACAGGGTTTGGTCGCTCCTATAATTCACCCCTCCACTTT
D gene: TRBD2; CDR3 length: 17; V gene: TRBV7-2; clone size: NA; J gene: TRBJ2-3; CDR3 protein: CASSSGTSGARTDTQYF; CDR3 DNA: TGTGCCAGCAGCTCCGGGACTAGCGGGGCCCGCACAGATACGCAGTATTTT
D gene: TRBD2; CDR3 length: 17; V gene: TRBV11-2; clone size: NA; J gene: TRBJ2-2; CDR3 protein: CASSLAGTSGGYGELFF; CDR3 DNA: TGTGCCAGCAGCTTAGCGGGGACTAGCGGGGGGTACGGGGAGCTGTTTTTT
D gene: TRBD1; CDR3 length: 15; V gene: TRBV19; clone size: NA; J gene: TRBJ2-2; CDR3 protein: CASLPGQRNTGELFF; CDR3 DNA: TGTGCCAGTCTGCCGGGACAGAGAAACACCGGGGAGCTGTTTTTT
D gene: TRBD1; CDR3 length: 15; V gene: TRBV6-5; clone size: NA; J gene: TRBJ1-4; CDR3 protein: CASRPYDRAGEKLFF; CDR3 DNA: TGTGCCAGCAGGCCCTACGACAGGGCGGGTGAAAAACTGTTTTTT
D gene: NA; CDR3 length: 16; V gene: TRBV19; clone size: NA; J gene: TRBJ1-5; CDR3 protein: CASTIWGTGSNQPQHF; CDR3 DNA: TGTGCCAGTACCATCTGGGGCACAGGGAGCAATCAGCCCCAGCATTTT
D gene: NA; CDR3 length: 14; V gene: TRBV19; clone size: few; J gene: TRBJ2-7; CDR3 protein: CASSRRDQTGEQYF; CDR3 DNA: TGTGCCAGCAGTAGGAGGGACCAGACGGGGGAGCAGTACTTC
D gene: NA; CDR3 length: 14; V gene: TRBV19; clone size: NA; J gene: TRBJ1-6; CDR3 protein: CASSITADGSPLHF; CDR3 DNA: TGTGCCAGTAGTATAACAGCGGACGGGTCACCCCTCCACTTT
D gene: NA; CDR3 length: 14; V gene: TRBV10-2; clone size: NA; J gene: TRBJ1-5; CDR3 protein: CASVGARGNQPQHF; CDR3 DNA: TGCGCCAGCGTGGGGGCGCGAGGCAATCAGCCCCAGCATTTT
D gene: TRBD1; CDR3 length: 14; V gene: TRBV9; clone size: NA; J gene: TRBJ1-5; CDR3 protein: CASSPWDSGGPQHF; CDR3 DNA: TGTGCCAGCAGCCCCTGGGACAGCGGGGGACCCCAGCATTTT
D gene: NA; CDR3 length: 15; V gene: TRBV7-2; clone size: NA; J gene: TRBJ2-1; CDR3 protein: CASSFHPSSYNEQFF; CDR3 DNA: TGTGCCAGCAGCTTTCACCCCAGCTCCTACAATGAGCAGTTCTTC
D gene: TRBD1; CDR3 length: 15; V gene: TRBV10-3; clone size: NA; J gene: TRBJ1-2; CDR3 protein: CAISTGQGQDHGYTF; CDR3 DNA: TGTGCCATCAGCACCGGACAGGGTCAAGACCATGGCTACACCTTC
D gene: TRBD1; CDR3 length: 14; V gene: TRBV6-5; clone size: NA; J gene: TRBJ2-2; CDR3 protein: CASSLQGSTGELFF; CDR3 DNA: TGTGCCAGCAGTTTACAGGGGAGCACCGGGGAGCTGTTTTTT
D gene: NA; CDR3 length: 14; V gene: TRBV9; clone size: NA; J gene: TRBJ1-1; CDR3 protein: CASSRFGGNTEAFF; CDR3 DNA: TGTGCCAGCAGCCGTTTCGGGGGAAACACTGAAGCTTTCTTT
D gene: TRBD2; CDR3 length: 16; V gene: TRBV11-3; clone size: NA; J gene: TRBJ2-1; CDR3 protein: CASSLSGRSSYNEQFF; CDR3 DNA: TGTGCCAGCAGCCTTAGCGGGAGGTCCTCCTACAATGAGCAGTTCTTC
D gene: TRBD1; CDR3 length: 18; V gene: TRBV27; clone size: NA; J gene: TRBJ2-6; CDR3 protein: CASSPTPGQDSGANVLTF; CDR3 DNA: TGTGCCAGCAGCCCAACTCCGGGACAGGACTCTGGGGCCAACGTCCTGACTTTC
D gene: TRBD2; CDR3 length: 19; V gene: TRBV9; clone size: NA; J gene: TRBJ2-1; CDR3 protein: CASSVRLAGGPNSYNEQFF; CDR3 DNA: TGTGCCAGCAGCGTCAGACTAGCGGGGGGGCCGAACTCCTACAATGAGCAGTTCTTC
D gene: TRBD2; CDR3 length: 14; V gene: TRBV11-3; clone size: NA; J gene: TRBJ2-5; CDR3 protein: CASSHGLGKETQYF; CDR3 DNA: TGTGCCAGCAGCCACGGACTAGGCAAAGAGACCCAGTACTTC
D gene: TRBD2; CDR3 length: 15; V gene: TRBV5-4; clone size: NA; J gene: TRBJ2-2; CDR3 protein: CASSLALAGTGELFF; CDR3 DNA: TGTGCCAGCAGCTTGGCACTAGCGGGCACCGGGGAGCTGTTTTTT
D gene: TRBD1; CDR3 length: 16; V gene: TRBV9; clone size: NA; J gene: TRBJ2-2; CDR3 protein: CASSVGSETGAGELFF; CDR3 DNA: TGTGCCAGCAGCGTAGGGTCCGAGACAGGGGCCGGGGAGCTGTTTTTT
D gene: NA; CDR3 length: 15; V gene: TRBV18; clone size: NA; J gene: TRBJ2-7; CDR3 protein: CASSLGQGGNYEQYF; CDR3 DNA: TGTGCCAGCTCATTGGGGCAGGGAGGCAACTACGAGCAGTACTTC
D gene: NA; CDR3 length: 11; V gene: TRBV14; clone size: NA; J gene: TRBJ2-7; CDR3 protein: CASSQLYEQYF; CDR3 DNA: TGTGCCAGCAGCCAACTCTACGAGCAGTACTTC